This T cell receptor beta chain appears in the sequencing data of a study of blood T cells in healthy people across ages. Combining a sample-barcoded 5' primer with a J-beta primer mix, a second PCR ran for 7 to 11 cycles. TCRdb used MiXCR to reprocess the 5' RACE reads, holding one entry per CDR3 protein. Among about 640,000 distinct CDR3 sequences, roughly 50% were seen once, and the ten largest hold approximately 37%. From germline, CDR1 is SGHTA and CDR2 FQGNSA. The length of the CDR3 is 13 residues. Trimming removed 5 bases at V and 4 bases at J, with 10 bases between. As concerns this clonotype: Its target is not known.

Peripheral blood samples of around 11 milliliters were drawn from each donor. General observations from the study: Because sorting was not performed, PBMCs prevented conclusive naive versus antigen-experienced comparison.

The sample consisted of blood. The TCR sequence derives from a man aged 60-69 years in good health. V usage is TRBV7-2 and J usage is TRBJ2-3, with D unresolved. CDR3 region: CASSLRLADTQYF. The CDR3 coding sequence is TGTGCCAGCAGCCTTAGGCTGGCAGATACGCAGTATTTT.